These T cell receptor beta chains were read from a single sample in a study of blood T cell repertoires in COVID-19. The data were produced by immunoSEQ multiplex PCR, yet TCRdb's version contains in-frame clones alone and is incomplete. Among roughly 120,000 clones, about 90% were seen once, and the ten largest hold 7.7%. The specimen sequenced was peripheral blood. These receptor sequences come from a human donor in a cohort sampled during active COVID-19. Both conserved end residues are part of each CDR3. D genes are given only for firm matches. The size entry is marked missing in some rows and otherwise reads once, few, many or a size class.

size	D	V	J	CDR3	DNA
NA	NA	TRBV19	TRBJ2-1	CASSEVPRRVNDEQFF	TGTGCCAGTAGCGAGGTGCCCCGCAGGGTTAACGATGAGCAGTTCTTC
many	TRBD1	TRBV7-2	TRBJ1-5	CASSQARGHNQPQHF	TGTGCCAGCAGCCAGGCCAGGGGGCATAATCAGCCCCAGCATTTT
NA	NA	TRBV7-9	TRBJ1-4	CASSLAAVTSPTNEKLFF	TGTGCCAGCAGCTTAGCCGCGGTTACCTCACCAACTAATGAAAAACTGTTTTTT
NA	TRBD1	TRBV6-6	TRBJ2-5	CASRQRDSNLQETQYF	TGTGCCAGCAGACAACGGGACAGCAACCTCCAAGAGACCCAGTACTTC
NA	NA	TRBV18	TRBJ1-5	CASSTFRDSLYSNQPQHF	TGTGCCAGCTCAACCTTCCGGGACTCTTTGTATAGCAATCAGCCCCAGCATTTT
NA	NA	TRBV11-2	TRBJ2-7	CASSLGGERVYSYEQYF	TGTGCCAGCAGCTTAGGAGGGGAGCGGGTGTACTCCTACGAGCAGTACTTC
NA	TRBD1	TRBV3-1/TRBV3-2	TRBJ1-2	CASSQEHRGRGYTF	TGTGCCAGCAGCCAAGAACACAGGGGTCGGGGCTACACCTTC
NA	NA	TRBV19	TRBJ1-5	CASSPGTGGPGENQPQHF	TGTGCCAGTAGTCCAGGGACCGGTGGGCCAGGGGAGAATCAGCCCCAGCATTTT
few	NA	TRBV7-7	TRBJ2-2	CASSTGTTRTGELFF	TGTGCCAGCAGTACAGGGACTACCCGCACCGGGGAGCTGTTTTTT
once	NA	TRBV7-8	TRBJ1-1	CASSPLGGLGMNTEAFF	TGTGCCAGCAGCCCGCTCGGGGGTCTCGGCATGAACACTGAAGCTTTCTTT
NA	TRBD2	TRBV18	TRBJ2-4	CASSPPIISGGKNIQYF	TGTGCCAGCTCACCACCGATAATTAGCGGGGGTAAAAACATTCAGTACTTC
NA	TRBD1	TRBV27	TRBJ2-7	CASSLRGQGVYEQYF	TGTGCCAGCAGCCTGCGGGGACAGGGCGTCTACGAGCAGTACTTC
NA	NA	TRBV28	TRBJ1-3	CASSSTGQFLGNTIYF	TGTGCCAGCAGTTCTACTGGACAGTTCCTAGGGAACACCATATATTTT
NA	NA	TRBV25-1	TRBJ2-5	CASSPYGLGQETQYF	TGTGCCAGCAGTCCCTACGGACTGGGCCAAGAGACCCAGTACTTC
NA	NA	TRBV12-5	TRBJ2-1	CASKFRDRSGSNEQFF	TGTGCTAGTAAATTCCGGGATCGTAGCGGCTCCAATGAGCAGTTCTTC
NA	NA	TRBV5-1	TRBJ1-3	CASSLGRERSSGNTIYF	TGCGCCAGCAGCTTGGGGCGGGAACGGAGCTCTGGAAACACCATATATTTT
once	NA	TRBV2	TRBJ1-1	CASSARRTSNTEAFF	TGTGCCAGCAGTGCTCGCCGGACATCGAACACTGAAGCTTTCTTT
NA	TRBD2	TRBV6-1	TRBJ2-1	CASSELAGEFGEQFF	TGTGCCAGCAGTGAACTAGCGGGAGAATTCGGTGAGCAGTTCTTC
few	NA	TRBV11-3	TRBJ2-4	CASSLASTRGLAKNIQYF	TGTGCCAGCAGCTTAGCCTCAACACGAGGACTAGCCAAAAACATTCAGTACTTC
NA	NA	TRBV7-8	TRBJ2-7	CASSQDSYEQYF	TGTGCCAGCAGCCAAGACAGTTACGAGCAGTACTTC
NA	NA	TRBV29-1	TRBJ2-3	CSVPHRVVTDTQYF	TGCAGCGTGCCCCACAGGGTGGTAACAGATACGCAGTATTTT
NA	TRBD1	TRBV19	TRBJ2-7	CASSPPQGRYEQYF	TGTGCCAGTAGTCCACCACAGGGGCGCTACGAGCAGTACTTC
NA	NA	TRBV6-5	TRBJ1-2	CASTPTAGGGYTF	TGTGCCAGCACCCCCACAGCGGGTGGGGGCTACACCTTC
NA	TRBD2	TRBV4-2	TRBJ2-3	CASSQEIPAGGRRDTQYF	TGTGCCAGCAGCCAAGAGATTCCGGCGGGGGGGCGTCGCGATACGCAGTATTTT
NA	NA	TRBV29-1	TRBJ2-2	CSVAGNQGGELFF	TGCAGCGTGGCAGGGAATCAAGGCGGGGAGCTGTTTTTT
once	NA	TRBV5-4	TRBJ2-1	CASSLDRAGGRNEQFF	TGTGCCAGCAGCTTAGACAGGGCTGGTGGGAGGAATGAGCAGTTCTTC
NA	NA	TRBV5-1	TRBJ1-3	CASSSYRESNTIYF	TGCGCCAGCAGCTCCTACAGGGAGTCGAACACCATATATTTT
NA	NA	TRBV12-3/TRBV12-4	TRBJ2-5	CASSLNAGETQYF	TGTGCCAGCAGTTTAAACGCGGGAGAGACCCAGTACTTC
NA	NA	TRBV5-1	TRBJ2-2	CASERVDGELFF	TGCGCCAGCGAGCGGGTGGACGGGGAGCTGTTTTTT
once	NA	TRBV21-1	TRBJ1-2	CASSAPQSDRGSDYTF	TGTGCCAGCAGCGCGCCGCAAAGCGACAGGGGTAGCGACTACACCTTC
NA	TRBD1	TRBV19	TRBJ1-5	CASSWDRGINQPQHF	TGTGCCAGTAGTTGGGACAGGGGGATCAATCAGCCCCAGCATTTT
NA	NA	TRBV27	TRBJ2-3	CASGDFISTDTQYF	TGTGCCAGCGGGGACTTCATTAGCACAGATACGCAGTATTTT
NA	TRBD1	TRBV6-2/TRBV6-3	TRBJ1-2	CASSSQTGVGYTF	TGTGCCAGCAGTTCCCAGACAGGGGTTGGCTACACCTTC
NA	TRBD2	TRBV6-5	TRBJ2-3	CASKPASGSTDTQYF	TGTGCCAGCAAGCCGGCTAGCGGAAGCACAGATACGCAGTATTTT
NA	TRBD1	TRBV5-8	TRBJ2-7	CASSLVRGQAYEQYF	TGTGCCAGCAGCTTGGTCAGGGGACAGGCCTACGAGCAGTACTTC
NA	TRBD1	TRBV27	TRBJ2-7	CASSPRDSSFEQYF	TGTGCCAGCAGTCCCCGGGACAGTAGCTTCGAGCAGTACTTC
NA	TRBD1	TRBV5-4	TRBJ1-1	CASSQDRENTEAFF	TGTGCCAGCAGCCAGGACAGGGAGAACACTGAAGCTTTCTTT
NA	NA	TRBV5-6	TRBJ2-5	CASRRVRETQYF	TGTGCCAGCAGGAGGGTGCGAGAGACCCAGTACTTC
once	TRBD2	TRBV11-3	TRBJ2-3	CASSSGATGGGTDTQYF	TGTGCCAGCAGCTCGGGGGCGACCGGCGGGGGGACGGATACGCAGTATTTT
NA	NA	TRBV3-1/TRBV3-2	TRBJ1-1	CASSQIERTEAFF	TGTGCCAGCAGCCAAATCGAACGGACTGAAGCTTTCTTT
NA	TRBD2	TRBV6-1	TRBJ2-2	CASSESRLAGDTGELFF	TGTGCCAGCAGTGAATCGAGGCTAGCGGGGGACACCGGGGAGCTGTTTTTT
NA	TRBD1	TRBV29-1	TRBJ1-4	CSVEGGDRDGGKLFF	TGCAGCGTTGAAGGTGGGGACAGGGATGGCGGAAAACTGTTTTTT
NA	NA	TRBV19	TRBJ2-6	CASSPQYSGANVLTF	TGTGCCAGTAGTCCCCAGTACTCTGGGGCCAACGTCCTGACTTTC
NA	NA	TRBV23-1	TRBJ2-7	CASSQGKSYEQYF	TGCGCCAGCAGTCAAGGCAAATCCTACGAGCAGTACTTC
NA	NA	TRBV3-1/TRBV3-2	TRBJ2-7	CASSQDPTYEQYF	TGTGCCAGCAGCCAAGACCCCACCTACGAGCAGTACTTC
NA	NA	TRBV2	TRBJ2-4	CASSVRTLSDIQYF	TGTGCCAGCAGTGTGCGGACACTTTCGGACATTCAGTACTTC
NA	NA	TRBV7-9	TRBJ1-3	CASLGQGSRSGNTIYF	TGTGCCAGCTTAGGTCAGGGCTCACGCTCTGGAAACACCATATATTTT
NA	NA	TRBV12-3/TRBV12-4	TRBJ2-7	CASSSDRTYEQYF	TGTGCCAGCAGTTCGGACAGAACCTACGAGCAGTACTTC
NA	TRBD1	TRBV6-5	TRBJ1-5	CASRGTGVNQPQHF	TGTGCCAGCAGGGGGACAGGGGTAAATCAGCCCCAGCATTTT
NA	NA	TRBV29-1	TRBJ1-1	CSVGEGDTEAFF	TGCAGCGTCGGCGAAGGAGACACTGAAGCTTTCTTT
NA	TRBD1	TRBV23-1	TRBJ2-1	CASSHPGQGSGEQFF	TGCGCCAGCAGTCACCCAGGACAGGGGAGCGGTGAGCAGTTCTTC
few	NA	TRBV11-2	TRBJ2-7	CASSHYEQYF	TGTGCCAGCAGCCACTACGAGCAGTACTTC
once	TRBD1	TRBV6-5	TRBJ2-7	CASTPGQALYEQYF	TGTGCCAGCACCCCAGGACAGGCCCTTTACGAGCAGTACTTC